Sequencing of this T cell receptor (beta chain) was carried out in a study of vaccination effects on CD4 cells after COVID-19. On this clone: Its antigen is currently unknown.

The length of the CDR3 is 15 residues. With 0 bases removed from V and 0 bases from J, the gap between germline ends came to 8 bases. Germline assignment: CDR1 SGHNT and CDR2 YYREEE (reference sequence). Profiling relied on immunoSEQ multiplex PCR, and the TCRdb table lists in-frame clones only, not all of them. The sample holds 29,000 or so clones; 74% are singletons and the top ten take 15% to 20%. Antigen-specific CD4+ T cells were expanded with viral peptide pools in the ViraFEST assay before sequencing. Once cultured for approximately 10 days, the cells underwent separation to obtain CD4+ T cells. Two doses of either BNT162b2 or mRNA-1273 were given to each participant.

The material sequenced was CD4+ T cells from PBMCs cultured with HCoV-OC43 spike peptides, taken after COVID-19 vaccination. The subset denotes: HCoV-OC43 spike overlapping peptide pool stimulation. V gene TRBV5-4 combines with J gene TRBJ2-3, with D unresolved. This sequence was found in a human donor who received a COVID-19 vaccine. This CDR3 is CASSLGGPSTDTQYF. The CDR3, as DNA: TGTGCCAGCAGCTTGGGGGGTCCTAGCACAGATACGCAGTATTTT. The full variable domain, with the rest looked up from reference TRBV5-4 and TRBJ2-3, is ETGVTQSPTHLIKTRGQQVTLRCSSQSGHNTVSWYQQALGQGPQFIFQYYREEENGRGNFPPRFSGLQFPNYSSELNVNALELDDSALYLCASSLGGPSTDTQYFGPGTRLTVL.